This T cell receptor (beta chain) was sequenced in a study of T cells expressing NK-cell markers. General study points: It remained uncertain whether the expanded NKG2C+ T cell clones were specific for HCMV antigens.

To note about this clonotype: What it recognizes is unknown.

Reprocessing the 5' RACE reads, TCRdb reports a single entry for every CDR3 protein and omits DNA. The listing contains 500,000 or so distinct CDR3 sequences. The CDR3 totals 17 residues. The germline CDR1 and CDR2 sequences are DFQATT and SNEGSKA (reference sequence). The clonotype comes from a young man in good health. This chain joins TRBV20-1 and TRBJ2-1; TCRdb picks TRBD2, but there is no DNA to check that call. The material sequenced was blood T cells: a sorted CD56 or NKG2C T cell subset, CD4+ or CD8+ T cells, or bulk PBMC T cells (not recorded which). CDR3 sequence reads: CSARDGRRSGRYNEQFF.